This TCR beta chain came from a study of cytomegalovirus exposure and HLA in healthy donors. CDR1 is SGHTA, CDR2 FQGTGA, per germline. The V gene end was trimmed by 9 bases and the J gene end by 2 bases; junction bases not matched to a gene: 2. CDR3 length: 13 residues. Notes on the study in general: Earlier findings revealed that most TCR beta V segments proved productive either about 90% or about 30% of the time. A later analysis found common viral pathogens apparently linked to several of the most significant clusters.

A multiplex PCR was run with 60 Vbeta primers and 13 Jbeta primers. The protocol was immunoSEQ multiplex PCR, while the TCRdb copy is restricted to in-frame clones and leaves out a portion. The table records 210,000 or so clones, 70% to 80% of them present only once. This clone was seen just once. As yet, its antigen is unknown. The receptor's source is a man between 40 and 49 years old in good health and CMV-seronegative. This rearrangement joins TRBV7-3 to TRBJ2-1; TRBD1 agrees at 9 bases. Sequencing was carried out using PBMCs. This CDR3 reads CARRDRAYNEQFF. The CDR3 nucleotides are TGTGCCAGGCGGGACAGGGCCTACAATGAGCAGTTCTTC.